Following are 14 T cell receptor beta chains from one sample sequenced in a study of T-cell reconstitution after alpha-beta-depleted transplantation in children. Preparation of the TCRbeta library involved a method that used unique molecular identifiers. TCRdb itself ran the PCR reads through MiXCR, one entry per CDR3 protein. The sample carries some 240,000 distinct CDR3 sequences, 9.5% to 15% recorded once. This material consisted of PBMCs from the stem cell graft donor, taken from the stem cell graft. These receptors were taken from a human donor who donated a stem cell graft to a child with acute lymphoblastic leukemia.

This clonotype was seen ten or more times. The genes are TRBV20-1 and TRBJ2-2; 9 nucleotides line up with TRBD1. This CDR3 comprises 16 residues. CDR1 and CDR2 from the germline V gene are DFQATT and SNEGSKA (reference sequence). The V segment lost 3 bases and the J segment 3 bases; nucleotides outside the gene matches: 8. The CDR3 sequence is CSARATGTGHTGELFF. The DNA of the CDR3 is TGCAGTGCTAGGGCGACCGGGACAGGGCACACCGGGGAGCTGTTTTTT.

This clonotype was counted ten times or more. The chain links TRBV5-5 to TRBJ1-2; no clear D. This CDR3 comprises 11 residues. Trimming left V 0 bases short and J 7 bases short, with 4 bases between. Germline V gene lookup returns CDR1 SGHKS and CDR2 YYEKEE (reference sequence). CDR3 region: CASSLARGYTF. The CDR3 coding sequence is TGTGCCAGCAGCTTGGCGCGTGGCTACACCTTC.

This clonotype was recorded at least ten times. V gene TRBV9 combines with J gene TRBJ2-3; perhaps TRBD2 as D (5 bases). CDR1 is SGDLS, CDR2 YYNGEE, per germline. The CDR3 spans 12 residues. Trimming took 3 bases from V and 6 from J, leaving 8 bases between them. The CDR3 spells CASSAGEDTQYF. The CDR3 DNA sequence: TGTGCCAGCAGCGCCGGGGAGGATACGCAGTATTTT.

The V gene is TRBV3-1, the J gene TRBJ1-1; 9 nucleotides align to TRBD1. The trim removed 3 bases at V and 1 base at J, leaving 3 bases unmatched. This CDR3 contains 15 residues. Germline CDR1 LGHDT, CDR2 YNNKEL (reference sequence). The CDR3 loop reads CASSHLGQGNTEAFF. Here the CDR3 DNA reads TGTGCCAGCAGCCATCTGGGACAGGGGAACACTGAAGCTTTCTTT.

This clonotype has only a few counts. This CDR3 reads CASSPGQGGETQYF. CDR3 DNA: TGTGCCAGCAGCCCGGGACAGGGTGGCGAGACCCAGTACTTC. The chain couples TRBV7-9 to TRBJ2-5; 9 bases are a match to TRBD1. V gave up 5 bases and J gave up 5 bases; unmatched junction bases: 6. The CDR3 length is 14 residues. From germline, CDR1 is SEHNR and CDR2 FQNEAQ (reference sequence).

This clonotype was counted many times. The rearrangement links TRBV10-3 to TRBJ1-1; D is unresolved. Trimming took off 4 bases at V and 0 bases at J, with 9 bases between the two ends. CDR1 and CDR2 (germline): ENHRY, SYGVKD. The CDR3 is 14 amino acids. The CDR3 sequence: CAISGKPLNTEAFF. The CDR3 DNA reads TGTGCCATCAGTGGTAAGCCGTTGAACACTGAAGCTTTCTTT.

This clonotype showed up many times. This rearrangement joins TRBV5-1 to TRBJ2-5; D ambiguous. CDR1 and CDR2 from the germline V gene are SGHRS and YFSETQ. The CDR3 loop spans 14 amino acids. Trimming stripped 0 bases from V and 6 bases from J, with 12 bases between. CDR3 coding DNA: TGCGCCAGCAGCTTGGGCGGACCCACCCAGACCCAGTACTTC. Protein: CASSLGGPTQTQYF. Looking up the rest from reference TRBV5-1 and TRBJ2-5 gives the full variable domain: KAGVTQTPRYLIKTRGQQVTLSCSPISGHRSVSWYQQTPGQGLQFLFEYFSETQRNKGNFPGRFSGRQFSNSRSEMNVSTLELGDSALYLCASSLGGPTQTQYFGPGTRLLVL.

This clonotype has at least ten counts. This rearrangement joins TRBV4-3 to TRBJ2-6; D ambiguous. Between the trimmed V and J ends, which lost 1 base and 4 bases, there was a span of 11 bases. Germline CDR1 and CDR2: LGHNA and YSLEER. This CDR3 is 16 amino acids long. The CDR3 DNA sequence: TGCGCCAGCAGCCAAGGTACAGCCGGCGGGGCCAACGTCCTGACTTTC. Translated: CASSQGTAGGANVLTF.

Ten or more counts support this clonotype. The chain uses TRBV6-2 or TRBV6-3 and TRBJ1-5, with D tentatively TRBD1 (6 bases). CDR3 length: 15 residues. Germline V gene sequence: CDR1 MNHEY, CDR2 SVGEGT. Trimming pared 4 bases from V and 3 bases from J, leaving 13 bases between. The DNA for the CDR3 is TGTGCCAGCAGTTTGGAACAGGGATACAATCAGCCCCAGCATTTT. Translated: CASSLEQGYNQPQHF.

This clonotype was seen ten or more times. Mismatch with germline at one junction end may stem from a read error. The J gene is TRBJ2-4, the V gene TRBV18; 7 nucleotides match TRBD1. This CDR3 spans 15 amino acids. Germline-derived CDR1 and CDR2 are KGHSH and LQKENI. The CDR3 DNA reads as TGTGCCAGCTCACCGACCGGGACAGCCCAAAACATTCAGTACTTC. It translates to CASSPTGTAQNIQYF.

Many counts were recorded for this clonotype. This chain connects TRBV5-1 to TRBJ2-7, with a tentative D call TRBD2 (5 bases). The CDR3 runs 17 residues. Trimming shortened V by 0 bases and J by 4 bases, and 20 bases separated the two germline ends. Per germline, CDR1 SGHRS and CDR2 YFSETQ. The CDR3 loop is CASSLAERKPPRYEQYF. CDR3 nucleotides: TGCGCCAGCAGCTTGGCCGAGCGGAAACCTCCTAGGTACGAGCAGTACTTC.

The CDR3 sequence is CSARDPPGSQSSYEQYF. For the CDR3, the DNA is TGCAGTGCTAGAGATCCCCCCGGGAGCCAGAGCTCCTACGAGCAGTACTTC. The J gene is TRBJ2-7, the V gene TRBV20-1; D possibly corresponds to TRBD2 (6 bases). Looked up from germline, CDR1 is DFQATT and CDR2 is SNEGSKA (reference sequence). CDR3 size: 17 residues. V was shortened by 0 bases and J by 0 bases, with 18 bases between the two germline ends.

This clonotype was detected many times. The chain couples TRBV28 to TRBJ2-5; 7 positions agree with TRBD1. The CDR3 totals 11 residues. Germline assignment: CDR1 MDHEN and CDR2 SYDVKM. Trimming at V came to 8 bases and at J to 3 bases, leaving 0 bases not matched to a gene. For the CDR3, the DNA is TGTGCCAGCGGACAGGAAGAGACCCAGTACTTC. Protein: CASGQEETQYF.

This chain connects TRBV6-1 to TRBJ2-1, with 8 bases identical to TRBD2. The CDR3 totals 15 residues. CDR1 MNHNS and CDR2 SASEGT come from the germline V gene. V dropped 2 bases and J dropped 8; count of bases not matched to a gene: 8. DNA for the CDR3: TGTGCCAGCAGTGAATGGACCGGGGGGGCATATGAGCAGTTCTTC. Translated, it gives CASSEWTGGAYEQFF.